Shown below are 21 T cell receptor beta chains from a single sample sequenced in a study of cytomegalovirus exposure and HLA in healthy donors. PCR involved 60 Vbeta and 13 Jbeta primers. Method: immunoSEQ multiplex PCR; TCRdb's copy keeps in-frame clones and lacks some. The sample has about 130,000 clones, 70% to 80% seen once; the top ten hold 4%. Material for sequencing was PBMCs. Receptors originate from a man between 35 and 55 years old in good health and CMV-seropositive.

The CDR3 protein is CASSVDTTTGELFF. CDR3 sequence (DNA): TGCGCCAGCAGCGTGGACACAACCACCGGGGAGCTGTTTTTT. V usage is TRBV5-1 and J usage is TRBJ2-2, with D maybe TRBD1 (5 bases). Germline assignment: CDR1 SGHRS and CDR2 YFSETQ. V lost 4 bases to trimming and J lost 4 bases, with 11 bases between them. This CDR3 comprises 14 residues. Full variable domain (outside the CDR3, taken from reference TRBV5-1 and TRBJ2-2): KAGVTQTPRYLIKTRGQQVTLSCSPISGHRSVSWYQQTPGQGLQFLFEYFSETQRNKGNFPGRFSGRQFSNSRSEMNVSTLELGDSALYLCASSVDTTTGELFFGEGSRLTVL.

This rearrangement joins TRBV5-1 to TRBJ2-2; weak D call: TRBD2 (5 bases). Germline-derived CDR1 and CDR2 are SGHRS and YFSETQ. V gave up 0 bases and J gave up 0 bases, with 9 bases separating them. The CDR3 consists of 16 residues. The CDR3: CASSLGTGSNTGELFF. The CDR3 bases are TGCGCCAGCAGCTTGGGGACTGGCTCGAACACCGGGGAGCTGTTTTTT. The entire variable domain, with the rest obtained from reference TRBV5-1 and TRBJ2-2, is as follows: KAGVTQTPRYLIKTRGQQVTLSCSPISGHRSVSWYQQTPGQGLQFLFEYFSETQRNKGNFPGRFSGRQFSNSRSEMNVSTLELGDSALYLCASSLGTGSNTGELFFGEGSRLTVL.

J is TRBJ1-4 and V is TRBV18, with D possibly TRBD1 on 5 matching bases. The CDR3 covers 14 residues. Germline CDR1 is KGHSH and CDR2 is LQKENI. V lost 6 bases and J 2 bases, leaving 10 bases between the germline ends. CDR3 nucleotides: TGTGCCAGCTCCCGGGAGGGGACTAATGAAAAACTGTTTTTT. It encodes CASSREGTNEKLFF. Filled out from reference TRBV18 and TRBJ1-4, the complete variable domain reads NAGVMQNPRHLVRRRGQEARLRCSPMKGHSHVYWYRQLPEEGLKFMVYLQKENIIDESGMPKERFSAEFPKEGPSILRIQQVVRGDSAAYFCASSREGTNEKLFFGSGTQLSVL.

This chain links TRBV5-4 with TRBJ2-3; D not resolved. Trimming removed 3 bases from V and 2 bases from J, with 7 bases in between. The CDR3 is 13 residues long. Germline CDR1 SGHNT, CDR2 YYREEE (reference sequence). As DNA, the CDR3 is TGTGCCAGCAGCTCCACAATCACAGATACGCAGTATTTT. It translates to CASSSTITDTQYF. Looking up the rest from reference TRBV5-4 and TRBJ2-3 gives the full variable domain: ETGVTQSPTHLIKTRGQQVTLRCSSQSGHNTVSWYQQALGQGPQFIFQYYREEENGRGNFPPRFSGLQFPNYSSELNVNALELDDSALYLCASSSTITDTQYFGPGTRLTVL.

The CDR3: CATSRGRGQGADTQYF. The CDR3 DNA reads as TGTGCCACCAGCAGAGGTCGGGGACAGGGGGCAGATACGCAGTATTTT. The V gene is TRBV15, the J gene TRBJ2-3; 11 bases align to TRBD1. CDR1 LNHNV and CDR2 YYDKDF come from the germline V gene (reference sequence). This CDR3 contains 16 residues. Losses at the gene ends were 1 base for V and 4 bases for J; bases not matched to a gene: 4.

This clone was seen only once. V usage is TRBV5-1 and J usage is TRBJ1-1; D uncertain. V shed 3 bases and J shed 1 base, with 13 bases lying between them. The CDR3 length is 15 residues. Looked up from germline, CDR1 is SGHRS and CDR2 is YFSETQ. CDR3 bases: TGCGCCAGCAGCTCGGAATCAAGCGAGAACACTGAAGCTTTCTTT. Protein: CASSSESSENTEAFF.

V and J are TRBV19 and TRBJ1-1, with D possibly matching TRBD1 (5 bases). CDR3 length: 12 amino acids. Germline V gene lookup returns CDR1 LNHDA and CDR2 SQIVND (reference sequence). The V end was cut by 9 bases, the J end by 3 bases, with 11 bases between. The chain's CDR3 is CASREVHTEAFF. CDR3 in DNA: TGTGCCAGCAGGGAGGTCCACACTGAAGCTTTCTTT.

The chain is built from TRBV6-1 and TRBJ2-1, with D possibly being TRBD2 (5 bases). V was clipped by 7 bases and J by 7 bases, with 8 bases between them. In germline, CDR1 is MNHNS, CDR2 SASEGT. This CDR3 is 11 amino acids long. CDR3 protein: CASTRGNEQFF. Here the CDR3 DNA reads TGTGCCAGCACCCGGGGAAATGAGCAGTTCTTC.

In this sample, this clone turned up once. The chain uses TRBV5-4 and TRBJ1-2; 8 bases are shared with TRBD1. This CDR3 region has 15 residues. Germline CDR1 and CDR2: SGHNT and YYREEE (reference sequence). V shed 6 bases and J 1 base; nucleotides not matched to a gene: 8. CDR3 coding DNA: TGTGCCAGCATACGTTCAGGGGGCGATAACTATGGCTACACCTTC. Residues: CASIRSGGDNYGYTF.

CDR3 nucleotide sequence: TGCGCCAGCAGCTTGGAGAGCGGGGGTTACGAGCAGTACTTC. Amino acids: CASSLESGGYEQYF. The V call is TRBV5-1, the J call TRBJ2-7; 8 positions agree with TRBD2. After removal of 0 bases from V and 4 bases from J, the junction contained 3 bases not matched to a gene. This CDR3 is built from 14 residues. Looked up from germline, CDR1 is SGHRS and CDR2 is YFSETQ.

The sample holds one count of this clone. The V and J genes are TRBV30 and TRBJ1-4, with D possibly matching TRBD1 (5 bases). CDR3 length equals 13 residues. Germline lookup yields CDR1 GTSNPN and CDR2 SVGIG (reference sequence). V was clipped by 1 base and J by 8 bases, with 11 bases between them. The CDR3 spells CAWSGQGGEKLFF. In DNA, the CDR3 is TGTGCCTGGAGTGGGCAGGGAGGGGAAAAACTGTTTTTT.

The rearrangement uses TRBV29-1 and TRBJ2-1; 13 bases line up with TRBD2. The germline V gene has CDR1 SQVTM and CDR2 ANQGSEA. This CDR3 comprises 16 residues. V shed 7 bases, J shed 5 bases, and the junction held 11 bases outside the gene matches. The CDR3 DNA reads TGCAGCGGTGGACTAGCGGGAGTCGCAAAAAACAATGAGCAGTTCTTC. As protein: CSGGLAGVAKNNEQFF.

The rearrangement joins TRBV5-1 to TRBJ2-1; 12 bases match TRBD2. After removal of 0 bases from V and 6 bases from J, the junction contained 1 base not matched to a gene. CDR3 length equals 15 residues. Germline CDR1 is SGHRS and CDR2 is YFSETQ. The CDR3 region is CASSLGLAGANEQFF. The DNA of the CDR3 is TGCGCCAGCAGCTTGGGACTAGCGGGGGCCAATGAGCAGTTCTTC.

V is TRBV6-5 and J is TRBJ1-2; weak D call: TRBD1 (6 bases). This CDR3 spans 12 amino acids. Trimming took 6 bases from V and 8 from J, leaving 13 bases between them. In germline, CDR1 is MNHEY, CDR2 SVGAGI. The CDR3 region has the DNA TGTGCCAGCAGGTACACAGGGAGCGGCTACACCTTC. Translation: CASRYTGSGYTF.

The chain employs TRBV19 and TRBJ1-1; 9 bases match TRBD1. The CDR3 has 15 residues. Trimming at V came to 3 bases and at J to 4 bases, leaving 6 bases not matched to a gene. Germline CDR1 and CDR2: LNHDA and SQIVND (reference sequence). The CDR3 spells CASSIRGQGGTEAFF. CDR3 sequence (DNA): TGTGCCAGTAGTATCCGGGGACAGGGAGGCACTGAAGCTTTCTTT.

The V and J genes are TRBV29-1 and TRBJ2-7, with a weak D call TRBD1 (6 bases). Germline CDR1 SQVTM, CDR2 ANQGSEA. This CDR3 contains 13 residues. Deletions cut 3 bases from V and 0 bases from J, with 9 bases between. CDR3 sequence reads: CSVEETGSYEQYF. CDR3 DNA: TGCAGCGTTGAGGAGACAGGCTCCTACGAGCAGTACTTC.

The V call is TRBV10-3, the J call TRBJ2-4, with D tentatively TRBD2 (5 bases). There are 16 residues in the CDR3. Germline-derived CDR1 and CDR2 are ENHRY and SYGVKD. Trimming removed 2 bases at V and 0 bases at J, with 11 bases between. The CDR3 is CAISEQRGEAKNIQYF. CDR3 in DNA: TGTGCCATCAGTGAGCAACGGGGTGAAGCCAAAAACATTCAGTACTTC.

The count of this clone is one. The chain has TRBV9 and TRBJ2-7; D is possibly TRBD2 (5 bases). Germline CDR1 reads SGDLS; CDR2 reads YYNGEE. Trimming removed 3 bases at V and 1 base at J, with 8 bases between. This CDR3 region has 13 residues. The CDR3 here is CASSGTRSYEQYF. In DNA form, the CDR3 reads TGTGCCAGCAGCGGGACTCGGTCCTACGAGCAGTACTTC. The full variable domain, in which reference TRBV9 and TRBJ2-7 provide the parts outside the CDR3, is DSGVTQTPKHLITATGQRVTLRCSPRSGDLSVYWYQQSLDQGLQFLIQYYNGEERAKGNILERFSAQQFPDLHSELNLSSLELGDSALYFCASSGTRSYEQYFGPGTRLTVT.

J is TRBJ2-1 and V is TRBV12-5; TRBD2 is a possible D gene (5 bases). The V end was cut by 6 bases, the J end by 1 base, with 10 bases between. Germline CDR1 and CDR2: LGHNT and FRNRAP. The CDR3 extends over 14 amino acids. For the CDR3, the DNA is TGTGCTAGTGGGCTAGCTGCGTCCTACAATGAGCAGTTCTTC. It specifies CASGLAASYNEQFF.

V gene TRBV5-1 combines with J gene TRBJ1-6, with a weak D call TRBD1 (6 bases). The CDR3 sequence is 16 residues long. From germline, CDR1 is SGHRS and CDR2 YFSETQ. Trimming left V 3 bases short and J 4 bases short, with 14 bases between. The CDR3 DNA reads TGCGCCAGCAGCTCCTCGACAGGCGGATATAATTCACCCCTCCACTTT. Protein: CASSSSTGGYNSPLHF.

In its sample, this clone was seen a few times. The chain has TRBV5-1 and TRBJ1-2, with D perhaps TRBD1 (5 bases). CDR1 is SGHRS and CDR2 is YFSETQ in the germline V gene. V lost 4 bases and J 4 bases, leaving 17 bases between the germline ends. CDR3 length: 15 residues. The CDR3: CASSAGQPPGYGYTF. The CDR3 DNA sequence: TGCGCCAGCAGCGCAGGACAACCTCCCGGCTATGGCTACACCTTC.